A single sample gave rise to the 13 T cell receptor beta chains below, sequenced in a study of memory CD4+ T cells and cytomegalovirus serostatus. Only in-frame clones appear in the TCRdb table, and some are missing; sequencing was by immunoSEQ multiplex PCR. The top ten hold 2.6% of the sample, which has tens of thousands of clones, about three quarters seen once. The sort gate was single viable CD3+CD4+CD8-CD45RO+ cells for memory CD4+ T cells. The material sequenced was memory CD4+ T cells from blood. The source is an adult in good health and CMV-seropositive.

This rearrangement joins TRBV6-6 to TRBJ2-7; D call uncertain. The CDR3 has 13 residues. V lost 4 bases to trimming and J lost 4 bases, with 11 bases between them. Germline V gene lookup returns CDR1 MNHNY and CDR2 SVGAGI (reference sequence). DNA of the CDR3: TGTGCCAGCAGTTCCGCGGATCATTACGAGCAGTACTTC. Encoded protein: CASSSADHYEQYF.

V and J are TRBV6-5 and TRBJ1-1; D call uncertain. The CDR3 consists of 13 residues. Trimming removed 5 bases at V and 9 bases at J, with 16 bases between. The V gene's germline CDR1 is MNHEY and CDR2 SVGAGI. The CDR3 here is CASSRAADLKAFF. CDR3 sequence (DNA): TGTGCCAGCAGTAGGGCGGCGGACTTAAAAGCTTTCTTT.

The CDR3 loop is CASSFGQPNTGELFF. Written as DNA, the CDR3 is TGTGCCAGCAGCTTCGGACAGCCGAACACCGGGGAGCTGTTTTTT. This chain links TRBV5-6 with TRBJ2-2; perhaps TRBD1 as D (6 bases). Germline-derived CDR1 and CDR2 are SGHDT and YYEEEE. Trimming left V 2 bases short and J 0 bases short, with 8 bases between. This CDR3 comprises 15 residues. The variable domain in full, with the rest retrieved from reference TRBV5-6 and TRBJ2-2, is DAGVTQSPTHLIKTRGQQVTLRCSPKSGHDTVSWYQQALGQGPQFIFQYYEEEERQRGNFPDRFSGHQFPNYSSELNVNALLLGDSALYLCASSFGQPNTGELFFGEGSRLTVL.

The V call is TRBV14, the J call TRBJ1-1; maybe TRBD1 (5 bases). The CDR3 has 13 amino acids. Trimming left V 7 bases short and J 3 bases short, with 12 bases between. CDR1 is SGHDN and CDR2 is FVKESK in the germline V gene. The CDR3 reads CASTLSGDTEAFF. In DNA form, the CDR3 reads TGTGCCAGCACCCTTTCGGGGGACACTGAAGCTTTCTTT.

The rearrangement joins TRBV28 to TRBJ2-1, with 9 bases that match TRBD1. With 2 bases clipped from V and 6 bases from J, the junction kept 5 bases outside the gene matches. This CDR3 region has 15 residues. Germline V gene sequence: CDR1 MDHEN, CDR2 SYDVKM. The CDR3 region is CASSLPLTGGNEQFF. As DNA, the CDR3 is TGTGCCAGCAGTTTACCCCTGACAGGGGGCAATGAGCAGTTCTTC.

V and J are TRBV2 and TRBJ1-1; the match to TRBD1 covers 7 bases. This CDR3 has 14 residues. The trim removed 8 bases at V and 1 base at J, leaving 7 bases unmatched. Per germline, CDR1 SNHLY and CDR2 FYNNEI. CDR3: CASRSGGTNTEAFF. As DNA, the CDR3 is TGTGCCAGCCGATCAGGGGGTACGAACACTGAAGCTTTCTTT. Full variable domain (missing parts from reference TRBV2 and TRBJ1-1): EPEVTQTPSHQVTQMGQEVILRCVPISNHLYFYWYRQILGQKVEFLVSFYNNEISEKSEIFDDQFSVERPDGSNFTLKIRSTKLEDSAMYFCASRSGGTNTEAFFGQGTRLTVV.

J is TRBJ1-5 and V is TRBV7-2, with TRBD1 as a possible D gene (6 bases). Per the germline V gene, CDR1 is SGHTA and CDR2 is FQGNSA. V shed 4 bases and J shed 4 bases, with 8 bases lying between them. There are 13 residues in the CDR3. CDR3 sequence (DNA): TGTGCCAGCAGCTCACAGGGAAATCAGCCCCAGCATTTT. Protein: CASSSQGNQPQHF. Filled out from reference TRBV7-2 and TRBJ1-5, the complete variable domain reads GAGVSQSPSNKVTEKGKDVELRCDPISGHTALYWYRQSLGQGLEFLIYFQGNSAPDKSGLPSDRFSAERTGGSVSTLTIQRTQQEDSAVYLCASSSQGNQPQHFGDGTRLSIL.

As DNA, the CDR3 is TGTGCCAGCAGCTTCGGGACAGGAAACACCGGGGAGCTGTTTTTT. Translation gives CASSFGTGNTGELFF. The chain joins TRBV11-3 to TRBJ2-2, with 8 bases lining up with TRBD1. Germline loops: CDR1 SGHNT, CDR2 YENEEA. The CDR3 extends over 15 amino acids. V lost 3 bases to trimming and J lost 2 bases; unmatched junction nucleotides: 2. The whole variable domain, filled in from reference TRBV11-3 and TRBJ2-2, reads EAGVVQSPRYKIIEKKQPVAFWCNPISGHNTLYWYLQNLGQGPELLIRYENEEAVDDSQLPKDRFSAERLKGVDSTLKIQPAELGDSAVYLCASSFGTGNTGELFFGEGSRLTVL.

The rearrangement uses TRBV29-1 and TRBJ2-3; D might be TRBD1 or TRBD2, each matching 5 bases. V was cut by 8 bases and J by 1 base, with 22 bases left in between. The CDR3 sequence is 16 residues long. Germline V gives CDR1 SQVTM, CDR2 ANQGSEA. CDR3 protein: CSFWRKGTGRTDTQYF. DNA for the CDR3: TGCAGCTTCTGGCGGAAGGGAACGGGACGCACAGATACGCAGTATTTT.

This chain links TRBV7-2 with TRBJ2-7; TRBD2 matches at 8 bases. CDR1 is SGHTA and CDR2 is FQGNSA in the germline V gene. Trimming took 2 bases from V and 3 from J; bases not matched to a gene: 6. The CDR3 has 15 amino acids. The CDR3 sequence: CASSLHGRAGYEQYF. The CDR3 nucleotides read TGTGCCAGCAGCTTACACGGGAGGGCCGGCTACGAGCAGTACTTC. Together with reference TRBV7-2 and TRBJ2-7, the CDR3 gives the full variable domain: GAGVSQSPSNKVTEKGKDVELRCDPISGHTALYWYRQSLGQGLEFLIYFQGNSAPDKSGLPSDRFSAERTGGSVSTLTIQRTQQEDSAVYLCASSLHGRAGYEQYFGPGTRLTVT.

The chain is built from TRBV25-1 and TRBJ2-3; D unclear. V was shortened by 3 bases and J by 5 bases, with 9 bases between the two germline ends. This CDR3 is built from 13 residues. The V gene's germline CDR1 is MGHDK and CDR2 SYGVNS. CDR3 protein: CASSDISEDTQYF. In DNA form, the CDR3 reads TGTGCCAGCAGTGATATTAGTGAAGATACGCAGTATTTT.

The V gene is TRBV2, the J gene TRBJ2-7; 11 nucleotides agree with TRBD2. The CDR3 runs 16 residues. J gave up 6 bases and V 3 bases, and 10 bases lay outside the gene matches. Germline V CDR1 and CDR2: SNHLY, FYNNEI. The CDR3 reads CASSDRSSGRDLEQYF. CDR3 DNA sequence: TGTGCCAGCAGTGATAGAAGTAGCGGGAGGGATCTCGAGCAGTACTTC.

This chain links TRBV6-6 with TRBJ2-1, with TRBD1 matching 7 bases. The germline gives CDR1 MNHNY, CDR2 SVGAGI (reference sequence). This CDR3 region has 14 residues. J lost 5 bases, V lost 6 bases, and 7 bases had no gene match. CDR3 amino acids: CASRSWDRDNEQFF. In DNA, the CDR3 is TGTGCCAGCAGATCCTGGGACAGAGACAATGAGCAGTTCTTC.